Below are 29 T cell receptor beta chains sequenced from a single sample in a study of control samples from healthy donors and cancer patients. TCRdb's copy holds only in-frame clones and misses some; the assay was immunoSEQ multiplex PCR. In the table there are around 140,000 clones, nearly 90% of which are singletons. Source material: PBMCs. All receptors derive from a man in his fifties with head and neck cancer.

CDR3 nucleotide sequence: TGTGCCAGCAGTTTTTGGGGTCGGAGCTCCTACGAGCAGTACTTC. It encodes CASSFWGRSSYEQYF. The V and J genes are TRBV6-6 and TRBJ2-7; D call uncertain. The CDR3 has 15 amino acids. Germline CDR1 MNHNY, CDR2 SVGAGI (reference sequence). V was trimmed by 4 bases and J by 0 bases, leaving 13 bases between them.

The rearrangement links TRBV5-1 to TRBJ1-2; 9 bases match TRBD1. This CDR3 spans 16 amino acids. J gave up 4 bases and V 0 bases, and 7 bases lay outside the gene matches. Germline CDR1 SGHRS, CDR2 YFSETQ. CDR3 coding DNA: TGCGCCAGCAGCTTGGCCACAGGGGGCGAAGGCTATGGCTACACCTTC. The encoded protein is CASSLATGGEGYGYTF. Filled out from reference TRBV5-1 and TRBJ1-2, the complete variable domain reads KAGVTQTPRYLIKTRGQQVTLSCSPISGHRSVSWYQQTPGQGLQFLFEYFSETQRNKGNFPGRFSGRQFSNSRSEMNVSTLELGDSALYLCASSLATGGEGYGYTFGSGTRLTVV.

Of note for this clone: A read error may produce the germline difference seen at one junction end. V and J are TRBV28 and TRBJ2-7; TRBD1 matches at 7 bases. The germline CDR1 and CDR2 sequences are MDHEN and SYDVKM. The CDR3 totals 13 residues. The CDR3 loop is CAGSLPGGYEQYF. Here the CDR3 DNA reads TGTGCCGGCAGTCTACCAGGGGGCTACGAGCAGTACTTC.

The CDR3 DNA sequence: TGTGCCAGCAGTTTAATAGACGGGAGGTTATTCTACGAGCAGTACTTC. Translated: CASSLIDGRLFYEQYF. The chain is built from TRBV28 and TRBJ2-7; 7 bases map to TRBD2. The CDR3 is 16 residues long. Trimming removed 2 bases from V and 3 bases from J; junction bases left unmatched: 10. From germline, CDR1 is MDHEN and CDR2 SYDVKM.

The chain has TRBV5-1 and TRBJ2-1; TRBD1 agrees at 8 bases. The trim removed 1 base at V and 1 base at J, leaving 10 bases unmatched. Germline V gene lookup returns CDR1 SGHRS and CDR2 YFSETQ. There are 18 residues in the CDR3. DNA of the CDR3: TGCGCCAGCAGCTTGAGGCAGGGGGCGTATCCTTCCTACAATGAGCAGTTCTTC. Protein sequence: CASSLRQGAYPSYNEQFF.

This rearrangement joins TRBV6-6 to TRBJ2-5; TRBD2 might be the D (6 bases). The CDR3 runs to 13 residues. The V gene lost 4 bases and the J gene lost 5 bases, with 11 bases spanning the gap. Germline V gene lookup returns CDR1 MNHNY and CDR2 SVGAGI (reference sequence). This CDR3 reads CASSFTSLETQYF. CDR3 sequence (DNA): TGTGCCAGCAGTTTTACTAGCCTCGAGACCCAGTACTTC.

The chain has TRBV5-4 and TRBJ1-1; D is undetermined. The CDR3 contains 14 residues. Trimming took off 0 bases at V and 0 bases at J, with 6 bases between the two ends. The V gene's germline CDR1 is SGHNT and CDR2 YYREEE (reference sequence). The CDR3 is CASSLGLVNTEAFF. The DNA for the CDR3 is TGTGCCAGCAGCTTGGGGTTGGTGAACACTGAAGCTTTCTTT.

The chain joins TRBV4-1 to TRBJ2-7; 7 bases fit TRBD1. Germline CDR1 and CDR2: MGHRA and YSYEKL. The CDR3 is 15 amino acids. V lost 1 base, J lost 0 bases, and 3 bases stayed unmatched. CDR3 DNA: TGCGCCAGCAGCCAAGTAGGGGACAGCTCCTACGAGCAGTACTTC. This translates into CASSQVGDSSYEQYF.

The chain carries TRBV11-3 and TRBJ2-3; TRBD2 might be the D (7 bases). CDR1 is SGHNT, CDR2 YENEEA, per germline. Trimming took 8 bases from V and 0 from J, leaving 9 bases between them. The CDR3 consists of 13 residues. The CDR3 bases are TGTGCCAGCCGGGGGGCCAGCACAGATACGCAGTATTTT. This translates into CASRGASTDTQYF.

Concerning this clone: Different DNA sequences within this sample yield the same CDR3. The chain couples TRBV6-5 to TRBJ2-7; the D is unclear. The CDR3 consists of 13 residues. The V end was cut by 0 bases, the J end by 4 bases, with 7 bases between. Germline CDR1 is MNHEY and CDR2 is SVGAGI. This chain's CDR3 is CASSYSTGYEQYF. DNA for the CDR3: TGTGCCAGCAGTTACTCGACCGGGTACGAGCAGTACTTC.

In this sample, this clone turned up a few times. The gene calls are TRBV5-1 and TRBJ1-1, with 7 bases lining up with TRBD1. J lost 8 bases, V lost 1 base, and 11 bases had no gene match. Germline assignment: CDR1 SGHRS and CDR2 YFSETQ. The CDR3 has 15 residues. CDR3 protein: CASSLRQGLTLEAFF. As DNA, the CDR3 is TGCGCCAGCAGCTTGCGACAGGGTTTGACCTTGGAAGCTTTCTTT.

This rearrangement joins TRBV24-1 to TRBJ1-5, with D perhaps matching TRBD1 (6 bases). The ends were cut back, 4 bases at V and 0 bases at J, with 12 bases in the middle. CDR3 size: 16 residues. Germline lookup yields CDR1 KGHDR and CDR2 SFDVKD. The DNA for the CDR3 is TGTGCCACCAGTGACCCACAGGGAAGTAGCAATCAGCCCCAGCATTTT. This gives the protein CATSDPQGSSNQPQHF.

The J gene is TRBJ2-1, the V gene TRBV19; 8 bases align to TRBD1. V trimming: 5 bases; J trimming: 4 bases; junction bases outside the gene matches: 16. The CDR3 length is 18 residues. CDR1 LNHDA and CDR2 SQIVND come from the germline V gene (reference sequence). The CDR3 here is CASSLHRDRSGRYNEQFF. Here the CDR3 DNA reads TGTGCCAGTAGTTTACACCGGGACAGGTCAGGTAGATACAATGAGCAGTTCTTC.

This clone was seen many times. CDR3 nucleotides: TGCGCCAGCAGCTTGGACCCCAGCGCCAATCAGCCCCAGCATTTT. This encodes CASSLDPSANQPQHF. V and J are TRBV5-1 and TRBJ1-5; D is unclear. Germline lookup yields CDR1 SGHRS and CDR2 YFSETQ. The V and J ends lost 0 bases and 3 bases respectively, with 10 bases between them. The CDR3 is 15 residues long.

This rearrangement joins TRBV5-4 to TRBJ2-3; 10 positions match TRBD2. The germline CDR1 and CDR2 sequences are SGHNT and YYREEE (reference sequence). Unmatched junction bases numbered 7, after V lost 0 bases and J lost 6 bases. The CDR3 is made up of 16 amino acids. The CDR3: CASSLGASGSKDTQYF. The DNA for the CDR3 is TGTGCCAGCAGCTTGGGGGCTAGCGGGAGTAAGGATACGCAGTATTTT.

The V and J genes are TRBV7-3 and TRBJ2-3, with a weak D call TRBD2 (5 bases). The CDR3 runs 15 residues. V was clipped by 5 bases and J by 6 bases, with 18 bases between them. CDR1 SGHTA and CDR2 FQGTGA come from the germline V gene. The chain's CDR3 is CASSPGSAGSDTQYF. The CDR3 DNA reads as TGTGCCAGCAGCCCAGGTAGTGCGGGCAGTGATACGCAGTATTTT.

This chain connects TRBV10-3 to TRBJ2-1; 10 bases line up with TRBD2. The V gene's germline CDR1 is ENHRY and CDR2 SYGVKD. CDR3 length: 16 residues. Trimming took 10 bases from V and 8 from J; bases not matched to a gene: 17. The CDR3 DNA is TGTGCCACCTCATCCCCCACCAGCGGGGGGGCCGATGAGCAGTTCTTC. Protein product: CATSSPTSGGADEQFF.

The rearrangement joins TRBV24-1 to TRBJ1-2; unclear D gene. Trimming cost V 2 bases and J 2 bases, with 14 bases left between them. Germline V lookup: CDR1 KGHDR, CDR2 SFDVKD. CDR3 length equals 16 residues. The CDR3 sequence: CATSDSGTVGNYGYTF. The CDR3 region has the DNA TGTGCCACCAGTGATTCCGGAACAGTGGGAAACTATGGCTACACCTTC.

The chain recombines TRBV18 with TRBJ2-1; 11 nucleotides agree with TRBD2. Unmatched junction bases numbered 16, after V lost 3 bases and J lost 0 bases. The CDR3 is made up of 21 amino acids. Germline V gives CDR1 KGHSH, CDR2 LQKENI. The CDR3 DNA follows: TGTGCCAGCTCACCGGGGGAGGAACTAGCGGGAGAAGGGAGCTCCTACAATGAGCAGTTCTTC. Residues: CASSPGEELAGEGSSYNEQFF.

As to this clone: One junction end disagrees with the germline gene, perhaps due to a read error. The same CDR3 also results from other DNA sequences found in this sample. J is TRBJ2-7 and V is TRBV19; D is undetermined. The CDR3 sequence is 15 residues long. Germline V gives CDR1 LNHDA, CDR2 SQIVND (reference sequence). CDR3 protein: CASSTSTVSSYEQYF. The CDR3 region has the DNA TGCGCCAGTAGTACCTCGACGGTGAGCTCCTACGAGCAGTACTTC.

This clone appeared once. V gene TRBV7-9 combines with J gene TRBJ1-1; perhaps TRBD1 as D (5 bases). Germline CDR1 SEHNR, CDR2 FQNEAQ (reference sequence). Trimming removed 2 bases from V and 10 bases from J, with 14 bases in between. The CDR3 covers 13 residues. CDR3 residues: CASSLSEWGVAFF. The CDR3 nucleotides read TGTGCCAGCAGCTTATCGGAATGGGGGGTAGCTTTCTTT.

Turning to this clone: This sample also contains other DNA sequences that code for the same CDR3. This sequence joins TRBV5-4 and TRBJ1-2; D gene uncertain. This CDR3 is built from 12 residues. The V end was cut by 3 bases, the J end by 2 bases, with 5 bases between. CDR1 and CDR2 from the germline V gene are SGHNT and YYREEE (reference sequence). Here the CDR3 DNA reads TGTGCCAGCAGCTCCCCCAACTATGGCTACACCTTC. Translation gives CASSSPNYGYTF.

The gene calls are TRBV5-4 and TRBJ1-1; a possible D gene is TRBD1 (6 bases). The CDR3 is 13 residues long. V was trimmed by 4 bases and J by 2 bases, leaving 9 bases between them. Per germline, CDR1 SGHNT and CDR2 YYREEE (reference sequence). DNA for the CDR3: TGTGCCAGCAGCGTACAGGGCAACACTGAAGCTTTCTTT. Protein sequence: CASSVQGNTEAFF.

V gene TRBV5-5 combines with J gene TRBJ2-7, with 7 bases identical to TRBD1. Trimming cost V 4 bases and J 2 bases; bases outside gene matches: 9. The CDR3 length is 15 residues. The germline gives CDR1 SGHKS, CDR2 YYEKEE (reference sequence). CDR3 DNA: TGTGCCAGCAGCCGACCGGGACAGTATCCCTACGAGCAGTACTTC. It specifies CASSRPGQYPYEQYF.

The chain is built from TRBV7-9 and TRBJ1-1, with 7 nucleotides matching TRBD1. The CDR3 spans 17 residues. With 5 bases clipped from V and 2 bases from J, the junction kept 14 bases outside the gene matches. Germline V lookup: CDR1 SEHNR, CDR2 FQNEAQ (reference sequence). In DNA, the CDR3 is TGTGCCAGCAGCCGCAATAGGGGGCAGGATTATAACACTGAAGCTTTCTTT. This codes for CASSRNRGQDYNTEAFF.

The CDR3 nucleotides read TGTGCCAGCAGCTTGGACGGAACTGATGGCTACACCTTC. Translating gives CASSLDGTDGYTF. The rearrangement links TRBV5-4 to TRBJ1-2, with D unclear. Per germline, CDR1 SGHNT and CDR2 YYREEE (reference sequence). V lost 0 bases and J 6 bases, leaving 9 bases between the germline ends. The CDR3 sequence is 13 residues long.

This chain links TRBV19 with TRBJ1-5; D is ambiguous. The CDR3 covers 13 residues. The germline V and J ends were trimmed by 4 bases and 4 bases, with 8 bases remaining between them. The germline V gene encodes CDR1 LNHDA and CDR2 SQIVND (reference sequence). In nucleotides, the CDR3 is TGTGCCAGTAGTACGTTTTCTAATCAGCCCCAGCATTTT. This encodes CASSTFSNQPQHF. Full variable domain (missing parts from reference TRBV19 and TRBJ1-5): DGGITQSPKYLFRKEGQNVTLSCEQNLNHDAMYWYRQDPGQGLRLIYYSQIVNDFQKGDIAEGYSVSREKKESFPLTVTSAQKNPTAFYLCASSTFSNQPQHFGDGTRLSIL.

The V and J genes are TRBV6-5 and TRBJ2-2; D is perhaps TRBD1 or TRBD2 (5 bases each). V gave up 8 bases and J gave up 0 bases, with 10 bases separating them. The CDR3 consists of 14 residues. Germline CDR1 and CDR2: MNHEY and SVGAGI. The CDR3 region has the DNA TGTGCCAGCGGGGGACGGGCGAACACCGGGGAGCTGTTTTTT. It translates to CASGGRANTGELFF.

The chain employs TRBV7-9 and TRBJ2-5; unclear D gene. Per germline, CDR1 SEHNR and CDR2 FQNEAQ (reference sequence). The CDR3 contains 10 residues. Between the trimmed V and J ends, which lost 5 bases and 5 bases, there was a span of 3 bases. Written as DNA, the CDR3 is TGTGCCAGCAGCGGGGAGACCCAGTACTTC. Translated, it gives CASSGETQYF.